A single sample gave rise to the 27 T cell receptor beta chains below, sequenced in a study of T cell changes during pregnancy in multiple sclerosis. TCRdb's copy holds only in-frame clones and misses some; the assay was immunoSEQ multiplex PCR. This sample has 76,000 or so clones, with 93% found just once. The sequencing used peripheral blood, collected in the second trimester of pregnancy. These receptors were taken from a female donor in good health, enrolled as a control in a pregnancy study.

This chain joins TRBV2 and TRBJ1-5; D remains unclear. The CDR3 extends over 13 amino acids. V was clipped by 5 bases and J by 5 bases, with 10 bases between them. CDR1 SNHLY and CDR2 FYNNEI come from the germline V gene. The CDR3 DNA reads as TGTGCCAGCAGTCCCCGTGTATATCAGCCCCAGCATTTT. Its translation: CASSPRVYQPQHF.

The chain joins TRBV7-9 to TRBJ2-5; TRBD1 matches 8 bases. CDR3 length: 17 amino acids. Trimming at V came to 5 bases and at J to 5 bases, leaving 16 bases not matched to a gene. Germline V gene data show CDR1 as SEHNR and CDR2 as FQNEAQ (reference sequence). CDR3 coding DNA: TGTGCCAGCAGCCCCCTTATGGGCAGGGGGCGCGGGGAGACCCAGTACTTC. The encoded protein is CASSPLMGRGRGETQYF. The full variable domain, completed using reference TRBV7-9 and TRBJ2-5, is DTGVSQNPRHKITKRGQNVTFRCDPISEHNRLYWYRQTLGQGPEFLTYFQNEAQLEKSRLLSDRFSAERPKGSFSTLEIQRTEQGDSAMYLCASSPLMGRGRGETQYFGPGTRLLVL.

The chain is built from TRBV13 and TRBJ2-2, with 8 bases lining up with TRBD2. V trimming: 5 bases; J trimming: 5 bases; junction bases outside the gene matches: 4. The germline gives CDR1 PRHDT, CDR2 FYEKMQ (reference sequence). The CDR3 runs 14 residues. DNA for the CDR3: TGTGCCAGCAGCCGCGGGGGGTCAACCGGGGAGCTGTTTTTT. It yields the protein CASSRGGSTGELFF. Complete variable domain (other parts from reference TRBV13 and TRBJ2-2): AAGVIQSPRHLIKEKRETATLKCYPIPRHDTVYWYQQGPGQDPQFLISFYEKMQSDKGSIPDRFSAQQFSDYHSELNMSSLELGDSALYFCASSRGGSTGELFFGEGSRLTVL.

This chain links TRBV7-6 with TRBJ1-3; D remains ambiguous. In germline, CDR1 is SGHVS, CDR2 FNYEAQ. The CDR3 extends over 13 amino acids. V lost 8 bases, J lost 0 bases, and 8 bases lay in between. In DNA form, the CDR3 reads TGTGCCAGCGGTAGTTACTCTGGAAACACCATATATTTT. Protein sequence: CASGSYSGNTIYF.

This chain links TRBV5-1 with TRBJ2-3; 7 positions agree with TRBD2. CDR3 length equals 15 residues. From germline, CDR1 is SGHRS and CDR2 YFSETQ. The trim removed 4 bases at V and 0 bases at J, leaving 5 bases unmatched. CDR3 sequence: CASSGGLTSTDTQYF. The CDR3 DNA is TGCGCCAGCAGCGGGGGACTAACAAGCACAGATACGCAGTATTTT.

The genes are TRBV11-1 and TRBJ2-2, with 7 bases identical to TRBD1. The CDR3 sequence is 13 residues long. V dropped 5 bases and J dropped 6; count of bases not matched to a gene: 3. Germline V gene lookup returns CDR1 SGHAT and CDR2 FQDESV (reference sequence). The CDR3: CASSPQGAGELFF. The CDR3 DNA is TGTGCCAGCAGCCCCCAGGGGGCCGGGGAGCTGTTTTTT.

CDR3: CAWSVEGGTDTQYF. In DNA form, the CDR3 reads TGTGCCTGGAGTGTTGAAGGGGGCACAGATACGCAGTATTTT. The chain couples TRBV30 to TRBJ2-3, with D possibly matching TRBD1 (5 bases). Germline V gene lookup returns CDR1 GTSNPN and CDR2 SVGIG (reference sequence). The CDR3 extends over 14 amino acids. The V and J ends lost 0 bases and 1 base respectively, with 8 bases between them.

A single count supports this clone. J is TRBJ2-3 and V is TRBV4-2; 7 bases are a match to TRBD2. The CDR3 loop spans 17 amino acids. Germline trimming cut 0 bases from V and 4 bases from J; bases unmatched to any gene: 10. Germline CDR1 LGHNA, CDR2 YNFKEQ. CDR3 sequence: CASSQDDGTTPPDTQYF. The CDR3 bases are TGTGCCAGCAGCCAAGATGACGGGACTACACCTCCAGATACGCAGTATTTT.

The J gene is TRBJ2-7, the V gene TRBV4-1, with 7 bases matching TRBD2. J was trimmed by 5 bases and V by 2 bases; bases with no gene match: 6. The V gene's germline CDR1 is MGHRA and CDR2 YSYEKL. The CDR3 length is 14 residues. The CDR3 protein is CASSQPRDYHEQYF. Written as DNA, the CDR3 is TGCGCCAGCAGCCAACCCCGGGACTACCACGAGCAGTACTTC.

V usage is TRBV10-3 and J usage is TRBJ2-7, with 8 bases lining up with TRBD1. There are 16 residues in the CDR3. After removal of 2 bases from V and 1 base from J, the junction contained 7 bases not matched to a gene. Germline V gives CDR1 ENHRY, CDR2 SYGVKD. The CDR3 loop reads CAISEPTGVASYEQYF. CDR3 sequence (DNA): TGTGCCATCAGTGAGCCGACAGGGGTTGCATCCTACGAGCAGTACTTC.

The chain combines TRBV4-3 with TRBJ2-5; 7 bases align to TRBD1. The CDR3 extends over 15 amino acids. Germline CDR1 reads LGHNA; CDR2 reads YSLEER. V lost 0 bases, J lost 3 bases, and 4 bases stayed unmatched. The CDR3 loop reads CASSQDLGTEETQYF. The CDR3 coding sequence is TGCGCCAGCAGCCAAGATTTAGGGACAGAAGAGACCCAGTACTTC.

V usage is TRBV5-4 and J usage is TRBJ2-3, with 8 bases identical to TRBD2. The length of the CDR3 is 16 residues. Germline V CDR1 and CDR2: SGHNT, YYREEE (reference sequence). V was pared by 6 bases and J by 0 bases, with 9 bases of the junction left unmatched. In DNA, the CDR3 is TGTGCCAGCACCAAACTACTAGCGGCTAGCACAGATACGCAGTATTTT. Translated, it gives CASTKLLAASTDTQYF.

The chain couples TRBV30 to TRBJ1-2; D is uncertain. Germline V gives CDR1 GTSNPN, CDR2 SVGIG (reference sequence). The CDR3 contains 11 residues. Trimming removed 3 bases at V and 4 bases at J, with 6 bases between. The DNA for the CDR3 is TGTGCCTGGAGAGACTCCTATGGCTACACCTTC. As protein: CAWRDSYGYTF.

The chain is built from TRBV7-9 and TRBJ1-3, with 7 bases lining up with TRBD1. This CDR3 spans 15 amino acids. Germline V CDR1 and CDR2: SEHNR, FQNEAQ (reference sequence). The V gene end was trimmed by 5 bases and the J gene end by 5 bases; junction bases not matched to a gene: 9. The chain's CDR3 is CASSHPDRQRNTIYF. CDR3 bases: TGTGCCAGCAGCCATCCGGACAGGCAACGAAACACCATATATTTT.

V usage is TRBV6-4 and J usage is TRBJ1-1; D gene uncertain. The CDR3 length is 13 residues. Per germline, CDR1 MRHNA and CDR2 SNTAGT. V was trimmed by 5 bases and J by 1 base, leaving 8 bases between them. Written as DNA, the CDR3 is TGTGCCAGCAGTCACCGGGAGAACACTGAAGCTTTCTTT. This sequence encodes CASSHRENTEAFF.

The chain carries TRBV4-3 and TRBJ2-2; D gene ambiguous. This CDR3 is 13 amino acids long. The V and J ends lost 1 base and 3 bases respectively, with 3 bases between them. The germline CDR1 and CDR2 sequences are LGHNA and YSLEER. In DNA, the CDR3 is TGCGCCAGCAGCCAAGCCTACACCGGGGAGCTGTTTTTT. Amino acids: CASSQAYTGELFF.

V and J are TRBV11-2 and TRBJ1-2; TRBD1 is a possible D gene (5 bases). V lost 5 bases to trimming and J lost 0 bases, with 22 bases between them. CDR3 length: 18 amino acids. CDR1 and CDR2 from the germline V gene are SGHAT and FQNNGV. The CDR3 sequence: CASSPIKGAGTANYGYTF. CDR3 DNA sequence: TGTGCCAGCAGCCCTATTAAAGGGGCAGGAACAGCTAACTATGGCTACACCTTC.

The genes are TRBV5-1 and TRBJ2-5; 7 nucleotides align to TRBD2. The CDR3 totals 16 residues. Trimming removed 0 bases from V and 5 bases from J; junction bases left unmatched: 10. Per germline, CDR1 SGHRS and CDR2 YFSETQ. CDR3 residues: CASSLDGTMGGETQYF. The CDR3 coding sequence is TGCGCCAGCAGCTTGGACGGGACTATGGGGGGGGAGACCCAGTACTTC.

V and J are TRBV4-3 and TRBJ1-1; D might be TRBD1 (6 bases). The CDR3 has 13 residues. V was pared by 3 bases and J by 4 bases, with 9 bases between. Germline-derived CDR1 and CDR2 are LGHNA and YSLEER. The CDR3 spells CASSQRGGTEAFF. The CDR3 DNA is TGCGCCAGCAGCCAGCGAGGGGGCACTGAAGCTTTCTTT.

Only one count was recorded for this clone. The chain combines TRBV11-2 with TRBJ1-1; 7 nucleotides align to TRBD1. Germline loops: CDR1 SGHAT, CDR2 FQNNGV. The CDR3 extends over 16 amino acids. The ends lost 6 bases at V and 2 bases at J; junction bases unmatched: 12. CDR3 loop: CASRPRRGPFNTEAFF. The DNA of the CDR3 is TGTGCCAGCAGGCCTCGGAGGGGGCCCTTCAACACTGAAGCTTTCTTT.

The rearrangement uses TRBV5-8 and TRBJ1-2; D uncertain. Trimming removed 7 bases from V and 0 bases from J, with 7 bases in between. The germline V gene encodes CDR1 SGHTS and CDR2 YDEGEE. The CDR3 is made up of 12 amino acids. CDR3 bases: TGTGCCAGCCCTAAAGCTAACTATGGCTACACCTTC. This translates into CASPKANYGYTF.

This chain links TRBV19 with TRBJ1-1, with 9 nucleotides matching TRBD1. Germline CDR1 is LNHDA and CDR2 is SQIVND (reference sequence). The ends lost 6 bases at V and 3 bases at J; junction bases unmatched: 5. This CDR3 spans 14 amino acids. The CDR3 nucleotides read TGTGCCAGTAGGGACAGGGGTAGGTACACTGAAGCTTTCTTT. Translation: CASRDRGRYTEAFF.

This clone has just a few counts. The gene calls are TRBV7-9 and TRBJ2-7, with 9 positions matching TRBD1. The germline gives CDR1 SEHNR, CDR2 FQNEAQ (reference sequence). The CDR3 is 15 amino acids. V was clipped by 4 bases and J by 6 bases; unmatched bases: 10. The CDR3 sequence: CASSSSGTGLPEQYF. DNA for the CDR3: TGTGCCAGCAGCTCGTCAGGGACAGGGCTGCCCGAGCAGTACTTC.

A single count supports this clone. The CDR3, as DNA: TGTGCCAGCTCACCCTTCTCTCAGGGTGAAAAACTGTTTTTT. This gives the protein CASSPFSQGEKLFF. V and J are TRBV18 and TRBJ1-4, with D perhaps TRBD1 (5 bases). CDR3 size: 14 residues. Looked up from germline, CDR1 is KGHSH and CDR2 is LQKENI. The V end lost 3 bases, the J end lost 7 bases, and 12 bases lay between the germline ends.

This chain joins TRBV5-1 and TRBJ1-1, with D tentatively TRBD1 (5 bases). CDR1 is SGHRS and CDR2 is YFSETQ in the germline V gene. This CDR3 spans 16 amino acids. The V gene lost 4 bases and the J gene lost 0 bases, with 16 bases spanning the gap. This CDR3 is CASSPGGWDLNTEAFF. Written as DNA, the CDR3 is TGCGCCAGCAGCCCGGGGGGGTGGGACCTGAACACTGAAGCTTTCTTT.

This clone has only a few counts. The V call is TRBV7-9, the J call TRBJ2-2; 10 bases are shared with TRBD1. Germline V CDR1 and CDR2: SEHNR, FQNEAQ (reference sequence). Trimming took 5 bases from V and 5 from J; bases not matched to a gene: 5. CDR3 length: 15 residues. The CDR3 region is CASSRSGQGTGELFF. In nucleotides, the CDR3 is TGTGCCAGCAGCAGATCGGGACAGGGGACCGGGGAGCTGTTTTTT.

The chain joins TRBV27 to TRBJ1-1; 7 bases match TRBD1. V lost 8 bases to trimming and J lost 0 bases; unmatched junction nucleotides: 9. This CDR3 region has 15 residues. Looked up from germline, CDR1 is MNHEY and CDR2 is SMNVEV (reference sequence). CDR3 bases: TGTGCCAGCGGGCCCAGGACAGGCTTGAACACTGAAGCTTTCTTT. Translating it yields CASGPRTGLNTEAFF.